These 23 T cell receptor beta chains were all obtained from the same sample, sequenced in a study of blood T cell repertoires in COVID-19. The protocol was immunoSEQ multiplex PCR, while the TCRdb copy is restricted to in-frame clones and leaves out a portion. The sample lists 140,000 or so clones, roughly 81% occurring once. The specimen was peripheral blood. All receptors derive from a human donor with acute or convalescent COVID-19. The donor label of this sample is uncertain.

This sequence joins TRBV25-1 and TRBJ1-1; no clear D gene. The V end was cut by 8 bases, the J end by 11 bases, with 12 bases between. Germline V lookup: CDR1 MGHDK, CDR2 SYGVNS. The CDR3 has 10 amino acids. The CDR3 bases are TGTGCCAGCTCCGGGGTGACCGCTTTCTTT. It specifies CASSGVTAFF.

The chain uses TRBV30 and TRBJ2-1; maybe TRBD2 (5 bases). This CDR3 has 11 residues. Germline-derived CDR1 and CDR2 are GTSNPN and SVGIG (reference sequence). Deletions cut 2 bases from V and 15 bases from J, with 14 bases between. The CDR3 reads CAWSRGGPWFF. CDR3 bases: TGTGCCTGGAGTCGGGGTGGGCCTTGGTTCTTC.

This clone was detected once. V gene TRBV11-2 combines with J gene TRBJ2-7; 12 nucleotides line up with TRBD1. The CDR3 runs 17 residues. Germline CDR1 reads SGHAT; CDR2 reads FQNNGV. Trimming cost V 2 bases and J 3 bases; bases outside gene matches: 8. CDR3 region: CASSLSGGQGAFYEQYV. CDR3 in DNA: TGTGCCAGCAGCTTAAGCGGGGGACAGGGGGCTTTCTACGAGCAGTACGTC.

The chain links TRBV10-3 to TRBJ1-6; TRBD1 matches at 9 bases. J was trimmed by 10 bases and V by 4 bases; bases with no gene match: 5. The germline gives CDR1 ENHRY, CDR2 SYGVKD. The CDR3 extends over 14 amino acids. DNA of the CDR3: TGTGCCATCAGTGTAACAGGGGGCAACTCACCCCTCCACTTT. It translates to CAISVTGGNSPLHF.

This chain joins TRBV19 and TRBJ2-1; 9 bases are a match to TRBD2. This CDR3 spans 14 amino acids. Trimming removed 9 bases from V and 3 bases from J; junction bases left unmatched: 6. Germline CDR1 is LNHDA and CDR2 is SQIVND (reference sequence). The CDR3 region has the DNA TGTGCCAGCGAGAGCGGGGGGCACTACAATGAGCAGTTCTTC. Translation: CASESGGHYNEQFF.

The chain recombines TRBV5-4 with TRBJ1-3; 8 bases match TRBD1. The germline CDR1 and CDR2 sequences are SGHNT and YYREEE (reference sequence). V trimming: 4 bases; J trimming: 4 bases; junction bases outside the gene matches: 4. The CDR3 has 14 residues. As DNA, the CDR3 is TGTGCCAGCAGCCTGACAGGGGAGGGAAACACCATATATTTT. The encoded protein is CASSLTGEGNTIYF.

The chain recombines TRBV5-1 with TRBJ2-2; 14 bases align to TRBD2. The CDR3 consists of 16 residues. Per the germline V gene, CDR1 is SGHRS and CDR2 is YFSETQ. V lost 7 bases and J lost 2; bases outside the gene matches: 4. The CDR3 region is CASLGLAGDNTGELFF. The CDR3 nucleotides read TGCGCCAGCCTGGGACTAGCGGGGGATAACACCGGGGAGCTGTTTTTT.

The chain recombines TRBV6-2 or TRBV6-3 with TRBJ1-1; 9 nucleotides agree with TRBD1. This CDR3 region has 18 residues. J lost 1 base, V lost 0 bases, and 9 bases had no gene match. Per the germline V gene, CDR1 is MNHEY and CDR2 is SVGEGT. The DNA of the CDR3 is TGTGCCAGCAGTTACTCAGGGACAGGGATTATTACGAACACTGAAGCTTTCTTT. This codes for CASSYSGTGIITNTEAFF.

This clone occurred once. This chain joins TRBV6-2 or TRBV6-3 and TRBJ1-4; the match to TRBD1 covers 10 bases. This CDR3 has 14 residues. V lost 5 bases and J lost 7; bases outside the gene matches: 4. Germline V lookup: CDR1 MNHEY, CDR2 SVGEGT. Here the CDR3 DNA reads TGTGCCAGCAGTCCGGGACAGGGGATTGAAAAACTGTTTTTT. The encoded protein is CASSPGQGIEKLFF.

This sequence joins TRBV18 and TRBJ2-5; D not resolved. Between the trimmed V and J ends, which lost 3 bases and 2 bases, there was a span of 4 bases. The CDR3 loop spans 12 amino acids. The V gene's germline CDR1 is KGHSH and CDR2 LQKENI. CDR3: CASSPSQETQYF. The DNA of the CDR3 is TGTGCCAGCTCACCTTCTCAAGAGACCCAGTACTTC.

The chain uses TRBV12-3 or TRBV12-4 and TRBJ2-1; D is uncertain. The V gene lost 8 bases and the J gene lost 6 bases, with 11 bases spanning the gap. The CDR3 runs 12 residues. The CDR3 sequence: CASSPYPNEQFF. The CDR3 DNA is TGTGCCAGCTCACCCTACCCCAATGAGCAGTTCTTC.

The chain combines TRBV19 with TRBJ2-1; TRBD1 matches 8 bases. Germline V CDR1 and CDR2: LNHDA, SQIVND (reference sequence). Trimming removed 5 bases from V and 5 bases from J; junction bases left unmatched: 8. This CDR3 has 15 residues. The DNA of the CDR3 is TGTGCCAGTAGTTTCCGGACAGGGTCGGACAATGAGCAGTTCTTC. Its translation: CASSFRTGSDNEQFF.

The chain employs TRBV19 and TRBJ1-1, with TRBD1 identical over 12 bases. V lost 9 bases and J lost 1; bases outside the gene matches: 12. This CDR3 is 17 amino acids long. Germline CDR1 is LNHDA and CDR2 is SQIVND (reference sequence). CDR3 sequence: CARMPGQGAGWNTEAFF. CDR3 in DNA: TGTGCCAGGATGCCGGGACAGGGGGCGGGTTGGAACACTGAAGCTTTCTTT. The variable domain in full, completed from reference TRBV19 and TRBJ1-1, reads DGGITQSPKYLFRKEGQNVTLSCEQNLNHDAMYWYRQDPGQGLRLIYYSQIVNDFQKGDIAEGYSVSREKKESFPLTVTSAQKNPTAFYLCARMPGQGAGWNTEAFFGQGTRLTVV.

The chain couples TRBV28 to TRBJ1-5; TRBD1 matches 10 bases. CDR3 length equals 15 residues. V trimming: 9 bases; J trimming: 7 bases; junction bases outside the gene matches: 12. Germline V CDR1 and CDR2: MDHEN, SYDVKM. DNA for the CDR3: TGTGCCAGTCGAACGGGACAGGGGATGAGACAGCCCCAGCATTTT. Residues: CASRTGQGMRQPQHF.

This chain connects TRBV7-2 to TRBJ1-1, with D perhaps TRBD1 (5 bases). The germline gives CDR1 SGHTA, CDR2 FQGNSA. The CDR3 is 14 amino acids. V was shortened by 0 bases and J by 4 bases, with 9 bases between the two germline ends. Written as DNA, the CDR3 is TGTGCCAGCAGCTTAGCGACAGTTCTCACTGAAGCTTTCTTT. It codes for CASSLATVLTEAFF.

V and J are TRBV7-3 and TRBJ2-1, with TRBD2 identical over 11 bases. Looked up from germline, CDR1 is SGHTA and CDR2 is FQGTGA. V was pared by 4 bases and J by 8 bases, with 4 bases of the junction left unmatched. The CDR3 sequence is 14 residues long. CDR3: CASSSTSGDDEQFF. Here the CDR3 DNA reads TGTGCCAGCAGCTCGACTAGCGGGGACGATGAGCAGTTCTTC.

The chain couples TRBV7-6 to TRBJ1-6, with 9 bases identical to TRBD1. The trim removed 11 bases at V and 9 bases at J, leaving 17 bases unmatched. The CDR3 spans 16 residues. Germline CDR1 and CDR2: SGHVS and FNYEAQ. The CDR3 region has the DNA TGTGCCGTAGGGGAAACAGGGGGCGTATTTTCTTCACCCCTCCACTTT. The encoded protein is CAVGETGGVFSSPLHF. The full variable domain, completed using reference TRBV7-6 and TRBJ1-6, is GAGVSQSPRYKVTKRGQDVALRCDPISGHVSLYWYRQALGQGPEFLTYFNYEAQQDKSGLPNDRFSAERPEGSISTLTIQRTEQRDSAMYRCAVGETGGVFSSPLHFGNGTRLTVT.

This sequence joins TRBV6-5 and TRBJ2-7, with 8 positions matching TRBD2. Germline lookup yields CDR1 MNHEY and CDR2 SVGAGI. This CDR3 is 14 amino acids long. J gave up 2 bases and V 2 bases, and 2 bases lay outside the gene matches. The CDR3 DNA reads as TGTGCCAGCAGTTACACGGGACTAGCCTACGAGCAGTACTTC. Protein: CASSYTGLAYEQYF.

The chain employs TRBV6-1 and TRBJ2-5, with 7 bases that match TRBD1. V shed 0 bases, J shed 5 bases, and the junction held 9 bases outside the gene matches. Germline values: CDR1 MNHNS, CDR2 SASEGT. This CDR3 has 16 residues. The CDR3 DNA reads as TGTGCCAGCAGTGAAGCAAGACAGGGATTTGAGGAGACCCAGTACTTC. Protein product: CASSEARQGFEETQYF.

The chain combines TRBV7-2 with TRBJ2-3; D is uncertain. Trimming stripped 5 bases from V and 5 bases from J, with 8 bases between. From germline, CDR1 is SGHTA and CDR2 FQGNSA. The CDR3 has 12 residues. CDR3 residues: CASSLARDTQYF. For the CDR3, the DNA is TGTGCCAGCAGCCTGGCTAGAGATACGCAGTATTTT.

This clone has just a few counts. The chain joins TRBV10-3 to TRBJ2-2, with 7 bases fitting TRBD2. V shed 5 bases and J 4 bases; nucleotides not matched to a gene: 10. CDR3 size: 16 residues. From germline, CDR1 is ENHRY and CDR2 SYGVKD. The CDR3 DNA reads TGTGCCATCAGTCCCGGGTCCCCGGGGGGCACCGGGGAGCTGTTTTTT. Translating gives CAISPGSPGGTGELFF.

This sequence joins TRBV6-5 and TRBJ1-3; 7 nucleotides line up with TRBD1. The CDR3 length is 16 residues. Trimming at V came to 3 bases and at J to 3 bases, leaving 8 bases not matched to a gene. Germline V gene lookup returns CDR1 MNHEY and CDR2 SVGAGI. The CDR3 nucleotides are TGTGCCAGCAGTTATAACACAGGGGAGAGTGGAAACACCATATATTTT. Amino acids: CASSYNTGESGNTIYF.

The chain uses TRBV14 and TRBJ1-2; TRBD1 aligns across 8 bases. CDR3 length: 13 amino acids. Germline trimming cut 1 base from V and 8 bases from J; bases unmatched to any gene: 3. Germline lookup yields CDR1 SGHDN and CDR2 FVKESK. CDR3 bases: TGTGCCAGCAGCCAAGTGGACAGGGACGGCTACACCTTC. Its translation: CASSQVDRDGYTF.